The next 25 T cell receptor beta chains were all read from a single sample in a study of chemoradiotherapy in HPV16-positive cancers. TCRdb's table, derived via immunoSEQ multiplex PCR, lists solely in-frame clones and lacks some. The sample includes 15,000 or so clones, 69% seen only once; the top ten take roughly 19%. Specimen collection occurred from a patient who underwent chemoradiotherapy. These receptors were obtained from a human donor with HPV-associated anogenital cancer.

The V gene is TRBV10-3, the J gene TRBJ1-5; D unresolved. Germline V gene data show CDR1 as ENHRY and CDR2 as SYGVKD. This CDR3 is 15 amino acids long. The V and J ends lost 2 bases and 3 bases respectively, with 11 bases between them. CDR3 in amino acids: CAISEGGQFNQPQHF. For the CDR3, the DNA is TGTGCCATCAGTGAGGGCGGTCAGTTCAATCAGCCCCAGCATTTT.

V usage is TRBV7-2 and J usage is TRBJ1-1; 9 bases are a match to TRBD1. Trimming removed 5 bases from V and 10 bases from J; junction bases left unmatched: 8. CDR3 length equals 13 residues. The V gene's germline CDR1 is SGHTA and CDR2 FQGNSA. The CDR3 spells CASSDRDRVSAFF. CDR3 nucleotides: TGTGCCAGCAGCGACCGGGACAGGGTGTCAGCTTTCTTT.

This rearrangement joins TRBV6-6 to TRBJ2-2; the D gene is possibly TRBD1 (6 bases). Germline CDR1 and CDR2: MNHNY and SVGAGI (reference sequence). CDR3 length equals 15 residues. Deletions cut 5 bases from V and 5 bases from J, with 15 bases between. The CDR3: CASSLQGPVTGELFF. CDR3 nucleotides: TGTGCCAGCAGTCTCCAGGGGCCAGTTACCGGGGAGCTGTTTTTT.

This chain links TRBV29-1 with TRBJ1-2, with D perhaps matching TRBD1 (6 bases). With 6 bases removed from V and 9 bases from J, the gap between germline ends came to 17 bases. This CDR3 has 12 amino acids. Germline V gene lookup returns CDR1 SQVTM and CDR2 ANQGSEA. The CDR3 DNA sequence: TGCAGCGTCGACGTATCAGGGGACAGCTACACCTTC. Encoded protein: CSVDVSGDSYTF.

The chain couples TRBV7-6 to TRBJ2-1; no firm D call. With 2 bases removed from V and 3 bases from J, the gap between germline ends came to 14 bases. From germline, CDR1 is SGHVS and CDR2 FNYEAQ. The CDR3 covers 16 residues. The CDR3 region has the DNA TGTGCCAGCAGCTTATTCGACGGTAGGCGCTACAATGAGCAGTTCTTC. This gives the protein CASSLFDGRRYNEQFF.

The chain links TRBV6-4 to TRBJ2-1, with 7 positions matching TRBD2. The CDR3 covers 16 residues. The V and J ends lost 2 bases and 5 bases, in that order; junction bases with no gene match: 9. The germline CDR1 and CDR2 sequences are MRHNA and SNTAGT. DNA of the CDR3: TGTGCCAGCAGTGACGCCCCTGGCGCGGGGGACAATGAGCAGTTCTTC. Translation gives CASSDAPGAGDNEQFF.

This clone was seen a few times. The rearrangement uses TRBV6-5 and TRBJ2-5; the match to TRBD2 covers 10 bases. The CDR3 runs to 15 residues. Looked up from germline, CDR1 is MNHEY and CDR2 is SVGAGI. Losses at the gene ends were 6 bases for V and 5 bases for J; bases not matched to a gene: 9. CDR3 region: CASSPGLAVKETQYF. CDR3 bases: TGTGCCAGCAGCCCCGGACTAGCGGTTAAGGAGACCCAGTACTTC.

On this clone: The identical CDR3 is also encoded by other nucleotide sequences in the sample. V is TRBV5-1 and J is TRBJ2-5; D might be TRBD1 or TRBD2, each matching 6 bases. In germline, CDR1 is SGHRS, CDR2 YFSETQ. The CDR3 consists of 15 residues. V was trimmed by 0 bases and J by 5 bases, leaving 14 bases between them. CDR3 bases: TGCGCCAGCAGCTTGGGAGGGGGACTCTGGGAGACCCAGTACTTC. Translating it yields CASSLGGGLWETQYF.

This clone is termed medium-sized. The CDR3 is CASSDYRGAKANYGYTF. In nucleotides, the CDR3 is TGTGCCAGCAGTGATTACAGGGGGGCAAAAGCTAACTATGGCTACACCTTC. The chain has TRBV2 and TRBJ1-2; 8 nucleotides match TRBD1. Germline values: CDR1 SNHLY, CDR2 FYNNEI. CDR3 length: 17 amino acids. The J segment lost 0 bases and the V segment lost 3 bases, leaving 9 bases of the junction unmatched.

V gene TRBV5-4 combines with J gene TRBJ1-6; D call uncertain. The CDR3 consists of 15 residues. The germline gives CDR1 SGHNT, CDR2 YYREEE (reference sequence). V lost 0 bases and J lost 6, with 10 bases in between. DNA for the CDR3: TGTGCCAGCAGCTTGGATCGGCAGACTAATTCACCCCTCCACTTT. Residues: CASSLDRQTNSPLHF.

In this sample, this clone turned up a few times. V and J are TRBV30 and TRBJ2-7; no clear D. Per germline, CDR1 GTSNPN and CDR2 SVGIG (reference sequence). The CDR3 is made up of 13 amino acids. V was trimmed by 0 bases and J by 1 base, leaving 7 bases between them. CDR3 in amino acids: CAWSVHRSYEQYF. The CDR3 DNA follows: TGTGCCTGGAGTGTACACCGGTCCTACGAGCAGTACTTC.

The chain couples TRBV2 to TRBJ2-7, with D possibly being TRBD2 (5 bases). Germline CDR1 SNHLY, CDR2 FYNNEI. Trimming stripped 6 bases from V and 2 bases from J, with 23 bases between. This CDR3 has 17 amino acids. The DNA for the CDR3 is TGTGCCAGCAGCGCCTCTAGCAGTTCGGCCGGAACCTACGAGCAGTACTTC. Translated, it gives CASSASSSSAGTYEQYF.

This chain connects TRBV27 to TRBJ2-2; D not certain. The CDR3 is 11 residues long. V was cut by 7 bases and J by 4 bases, with 4 bases left in between. Per the germline V gene, CDR1 is MNHEY and CDR2 is SMNVEV (reference sequence). CDR3 in amino acids: CASTGTGELFF. CDR3 coding DNA: TGTGCCAGCACGGGCACCGGGGAGCTGTTTTTT.

The genes are TRBV6-6 and TRBJ2-3; 8 nucleotides line up with TRBD2. Germline trimming cut 6 bases from V and 0 bases from J; bases unmatched to any gene: 2. The CDR3 loop spans 14 amino acids. Germline CDR1 reads MNHNY; CDR2 reads SVGAGI (reference sequence). Written as DNA, the CDR3 is TGTGCCAGCAGCCGCGGGGGGAGCACAGATACGCAGTATTTT. This encodes CASSRGGSTDTQYF.

This clone was seen a handful of times. The genes are TRBV10-2 and TRBJ2-7; D unclear. CDR3 length: 12 amino acids. Germline V gene lookup returns CDR1 WSHSY and CDR2 SAAADI. The V end was cut by 6 bases, the J end by 6 bases, with 12 bases between. The DNA for the CDR3 is TGCGCCAGCAGACCTGCTGGTGGCGAGCAGTACTTC. The encoded protein is CASRPAGGEQYF.

This clone has a handful of counts. The rearrangement links TRBV30 to TRBJ2-2; D ambiguous. The CDR3 length is 12 residues. V lost 4 bases, J lost 1 base, and 4 bases lay in between. Germline V gene lookup returns CDR1 GTSNPN and CDR2 SVGIG (reference sequence). The CDR3 here is CAWKQNTGELFF. CDR3 DNA: TGTGCCTGGAAGCAGAACACCGGGGAGCTGTTTTTT.

The chain joins TRBV5-8 to TRBJ1-2, with D possibly matching TRBD1 (6 bases). The CDR3 covers 14 residues. Germline V gene sequence: CDR1 SGHTS, CDR2 YDEGEE. Between the trimmed V and J ends, which lost 0 bases and 5 bases, there was a span of 11 bases. The CDR3 DNA reads TGTGCCAGCAGCTTGGGGGGGGCTGATTATGGCTACACCTTC. It specifies CASSLGGADYGYTF. Supplemented by reference TRBV5-8 and TRBJ1-2, the full variable domain reads EAGVTQSPTHLIKTRGQQATLRCSPISGHTSVYWYQQALGLGLQFLLWYDEGEERNRGNFPPRFSGRQFPNYSSELNVNALELEDSALYLCASSLGGADYGYTFGSGTRLTVV.

V is TRBV7-6 and J is TRBJ2-2; 9 bases match TRBD1. CDR1 and CDR2 from the germline V gene are SGHVS and FNYEAQ. The V and J ends lost 4 bases and 4 bases, in that order; junction bases with no gene match: 7. The CDR3 spans 16 residues. The CDR3 nucleotides are TGTGCCAGCAGCTGGACCGGGACAGGGATCACCGGGGAGCTGTTTTTT. Translating it yields CASSWTGTGITGELFF.

The V and J genes are TRBV6-1 and TRBJ2-2, with TRBD1 matching 9 bases. V shed 6 bases, J shed 3 bases, and the junction held 5 bases outside the gene matches. The length of the CDR3 is 15 residues. CDR1 is MNHNS and CDR2 is SASEGT in the germline V gene. CDR3 region: CASRLTGGDTGELFF. CDR3 bases: TGTGCCAGCAGGCTGACAGGGGGTGACACCGGGGAGCTGTTTTTT.

The table lists this clone with a few counts. The rearrangement links TRBV11-2 to TRBJ2-7; D is perhaps TRBD1 or TRBD2 (5 bases each). The CDR3 runs 15 residues. Trimming stripped 5 bases from V and 0 bases from J, with 14 bases between. Germline values: CDR1 SGHAT, CDR2 FQNNGV. The CDR3 nucleotides read TGTGCCAGCAGCCCTGATAGGGGACCCTCCTACGAGCAGTACTTC. It yields the protein CASSPDRGPSYEQYF.

The CDR3 DNA follows: TGTGCCATCAATGGACAGGGCTATGGCTACACCTTC. It encodes CAINGQGYGYTF. The chain employs TRBV10-3 and TRBJ1-2; 8 nucleotides align to TRBD1. This CDR3 contains 12 residues. The ends lost 7 bases at V and 4 bases at J; junction bases unmatched: 2. CDR1 and CDR2 from the germline V gene are ENHRY and SYGVKD.

The J gene is TRBJ1-2, the V gene TRBV19; D remains unclear. V was shortened by 7 bases and J by 2 bases, with 14 bases between the two germline ends. The CDR3 totals 14 residues. CDR1 is LNHDA, CDR2 SQIVND, per germline (reference sequence). In nucleotides, the CDR3 is TGTGCCAGTACCAACCCAGGAGTCAACTATGGCTACACCTTC. Translating it yields CASTNPGVNYGYTF.

The genes are TRBV6-6 and TRBJ1-5; 8 bases agree with TRBD1. Germline V gene sequence: CDR1 MNHNY, CDR2 SVGAGI (reference sequence). The CDR3 totals 15 residues. The junction had 7 bases not matched to a gene; V was cut back by 3 bases and J by 6 bases. In DNA form, the CDR3 reads TGTGCCAGCAGTTATCCCGGACAGGGAAGTCAGCCCCAGCATTTT. It yields the protein CASSYPGQGSQPQHF.

V gene TRBV4-2 combines with J gene TRBJ1-1; tentative D call: TRBD1 (6 bases). This CDR3 has 12 residues. Trimming took 3 bases from V and 8 from J, leaving 10 bases between them. Germline V gene data show CDR1 as LGHNA and CDR2 as YNFKEQ. CDR3 bases: TGTGCCAGCAGCCAGTTCGGGGGCGAAGCTTTCTTT. Protein product: CASSQFGGEAFF.

This chain links TRBV19 with TRBJ1-2; D gene ambiguous. The CDR3 is 15 residues long. Deletions cut 8 bases from V and 6 bases from J, with 22 bases between. CDR1 is LNHDA and CDR2 is SQIVND in the germline V gene (reference sequence). DNA of the CDR3: TGTGCCAGTTGCCTAGATCCAGGACGGGTGGATGGCTACACCTTC. Translated: CASCLDPGRVDGYTF.